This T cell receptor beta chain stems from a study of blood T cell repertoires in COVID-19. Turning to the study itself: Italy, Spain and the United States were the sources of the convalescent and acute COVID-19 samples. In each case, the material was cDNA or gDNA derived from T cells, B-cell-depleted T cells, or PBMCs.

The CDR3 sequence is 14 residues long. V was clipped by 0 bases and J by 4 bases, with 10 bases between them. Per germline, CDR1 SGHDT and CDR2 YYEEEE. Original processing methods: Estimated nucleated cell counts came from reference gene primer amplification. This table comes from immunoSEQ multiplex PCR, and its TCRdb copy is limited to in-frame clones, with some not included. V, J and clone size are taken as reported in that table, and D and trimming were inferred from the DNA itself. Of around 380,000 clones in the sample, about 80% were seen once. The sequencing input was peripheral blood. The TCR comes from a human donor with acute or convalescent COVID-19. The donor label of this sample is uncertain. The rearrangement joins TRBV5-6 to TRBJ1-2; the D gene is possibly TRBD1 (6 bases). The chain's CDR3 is CASSLDRALYGYTF. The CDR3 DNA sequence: TGTGCCAGCAGCTTGGACAGGGCCCTCTATGGCTACACCTTC.